Listed below are T cell receptor beta chains from one sample, sequenced in a study of cytomegalovirus exposure and HLA in healthy donors. Data came from immunoSEQ multiplex PCR; TCRdb stores just in-frame clones and leaves some out. Of 150,000 to 200,000 clones listed, more than 80% were seen once; the top ten hold about 3%. Sequenced sample: PBMCs. The receptors come from a woman between 18 and 30 years old in good health and CMV-seropositive. CDR3s include the opening cysteine and the closing phenylalanine or tryptophan.

CDR3aa: CASSPSAGQETQYF; v_gene: TRBV7-9; j_gene: TRBJ2-5
CDR3aa: CASSDRQGDNQPQHF; v_gene: TRBV19; j_gene: TRBJ1-5
CDR3aa: CASRMTGPGTEAFF; v_gene: TRBV2; j_gene: TRBJ1-1
CDR3aa: CASRGRQGEVGGYTF; v_gene: TRBV25-1; j_gene: TRBJ1-2
CDR3aa: CASSFSGGQGNEQFF; v_gene: TRBV7-9; j_gene: TRBJ2-1
CDR3aa: CASSLHRTGLQETQYF; v_gene: TRBV27; j_gene: TRBJ2-5
CDR3aa: CASSRNPKGGNQPQHF; v_gene: TRBV7-8; j_gene: TRBJ1-5
CDR3aa: CASAGTANNYGYTF; v_gene: TRBV7-8; j_gene: TRBJ1-2
CDR3aa: CASSRGTSGNQETQYF; v_gene: TRBV4-2; j_gene: TRBJ2-5
CDR3aa: CASSLVVHEQYF; v_gene: TRBV5-8; j_gene: TRBJ2-7
CDR3aa: CASSLGAGGYEQYF; v_gene: TRBV7-2; j_gene: TRBJ2-7
CDR3aa: CASSFGTAYEQYF; v_gene: TRBV28; j_gene: TRBJ2-7
CDR3aa: CASSGDGTAFNEQFF; v_gene: TRBV5-1; j_gene: TRBJ2-1
CDR3aa: CASRHGTVNQPQHF; v_gene: TRBV28; j_gene: TRBJ1-5
CDR3aa: CASSLWREDYNEQFF; v_gene: TRBV28; j_gene: TRBJ2-1
CDR3aa: CASSATGLANYEQYF; v_gene: TRBV9; j_gene: TRBJ2-7
CDR3aa: CASSPLAVPTEAFF; v_gene: TRBV28; j_gene: TRBJ1-1
CDR3aa: CASSEATGSGGYTF; v_gene: TRBV6-1; j_gene: TRBJ1-2
CDR3aa: CASSLGSPGANVLTF; v_gene: TRBV7-2; j_gene: TRBJ2-6
CDR3aa: CATSREDRREKLFF; v_gene: TRBV15; j_gene: TRBJ1-4
CDR3aa: CASSLAVNQPQHF; v_gene: TRBV7-8; j_gene: TRBJ1-5
CDR3aa: CASSQNPAVPLHF; v_gene: TRBV11-3; j_gene: TRBJ1-6
CDR3aa: CASSFRNEQFF; v_gene: TRBV7-9; j_gene: TRBJ2-1
CDR3aa: CSVSELANYGYTF; v_gene: TRBV29-1; j_gene: TRBJ1-2
CDR3aa: CASSLSSGRGADTQYF; v_gene: TRBV7-2; j_gene: TRBJ2-3
CDR3aa: CASTPRTGVGNQPQHF; v_gene: TRBV19; j_gene: TRBJ1-5
CDR3aa: CASSELAGGVTGELFF; v_gene: TRBV25-1; j_gene: TRBJ2-2
CDR3aa: CASSSQGYWGYTF; v_gene: TRBV7-9; j_gene: TRBJ1-2
CDR3aa: CAWSVGAAGNTIYF; v_gene: TRBV30; j_gene: TRBJ1-3
CDR3aa: CASSLDRDRGETQYF; v_gene: TRBV11-2; j_gene: TRBJ2-5
CDR3aa: CASSGAGRNTIYF; v_gene: TRBV6-1; j_gene: TRBJ1-3
CDR3aa: CASSGTVSYEQYF; v_gene: TRBV28; j_gene: TRBJ2-7
CDR3aa: CASSPRIFGYEQYF; v_gene: TRBV28; j_gene: TRBJ2-7
CDR3aa: CASSFSGQETQYF; v_gene: TRBV7-6; j_gene: TRBJ2-5
CDR3aa: CASSLAWLAGANEQFF; v_gene: TRBV7-9; j_gene: TRBJ2-1